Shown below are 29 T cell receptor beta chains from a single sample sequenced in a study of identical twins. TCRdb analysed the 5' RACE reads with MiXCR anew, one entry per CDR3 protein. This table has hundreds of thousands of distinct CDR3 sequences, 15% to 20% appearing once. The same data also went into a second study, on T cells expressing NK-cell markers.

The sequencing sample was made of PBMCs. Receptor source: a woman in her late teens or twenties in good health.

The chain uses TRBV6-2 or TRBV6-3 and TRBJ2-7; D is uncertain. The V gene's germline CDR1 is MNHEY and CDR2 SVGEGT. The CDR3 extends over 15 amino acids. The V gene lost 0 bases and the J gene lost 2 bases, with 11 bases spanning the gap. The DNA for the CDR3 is TGTGCCAGCAGTTACTCATTTGGTCCTACCTACGAGCAGTACTTC. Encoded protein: CASSYSFGPTYEQYF.

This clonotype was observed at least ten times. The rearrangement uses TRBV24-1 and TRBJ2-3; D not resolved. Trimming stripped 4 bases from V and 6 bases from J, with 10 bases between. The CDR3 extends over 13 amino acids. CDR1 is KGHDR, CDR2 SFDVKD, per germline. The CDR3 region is CATSERVGDTQYF. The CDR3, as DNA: TGTGCCACCAGTGAAAGGGTTGGGGATACGCAGTATTTT.

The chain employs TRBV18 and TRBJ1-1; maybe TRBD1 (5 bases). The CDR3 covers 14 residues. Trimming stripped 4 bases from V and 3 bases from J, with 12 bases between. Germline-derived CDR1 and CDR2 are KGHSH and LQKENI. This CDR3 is CASSHSPGDTEAFF. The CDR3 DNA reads TGTGCCAGCTCACACTCCCCGGGGGACACTGAAGCTTTCTTT.

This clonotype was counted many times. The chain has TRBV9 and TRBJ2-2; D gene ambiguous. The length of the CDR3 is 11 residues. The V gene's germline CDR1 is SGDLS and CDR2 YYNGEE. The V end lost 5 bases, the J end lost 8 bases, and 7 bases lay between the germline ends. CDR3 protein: CASSGSGELFF. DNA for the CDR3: TGTGCCAGCAGTGGGTCAGGGGAGCTGTTTTTT.

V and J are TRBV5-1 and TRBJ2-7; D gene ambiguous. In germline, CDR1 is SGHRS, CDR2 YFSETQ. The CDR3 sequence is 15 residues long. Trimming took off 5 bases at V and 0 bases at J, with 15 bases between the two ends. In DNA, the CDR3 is TGCGCCAGCAGTTTGCCGGAGTCTAGCTCCTACGAGCAGTACTTC. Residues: CASSLPESSSYEQYF.

The CDR3 loop reads CSVPAAGGRGNEQFF. The CDR3 DNA follows: TGCAGCGTCCCCGCAGCGGGAGGGCGGGGAAATGAGCAGTTCTTC. This chain uses TRBV29-1 with TRBJ2-1, with 10 bases aligning to TRBD2. The CDR3 consists of 15 residues. Germline-derived CDR1 and CDR2 are SQVTM and ANQGSEA. J was trimmed by 7 bases and V by 6 bases; bases with no gene match: 12.

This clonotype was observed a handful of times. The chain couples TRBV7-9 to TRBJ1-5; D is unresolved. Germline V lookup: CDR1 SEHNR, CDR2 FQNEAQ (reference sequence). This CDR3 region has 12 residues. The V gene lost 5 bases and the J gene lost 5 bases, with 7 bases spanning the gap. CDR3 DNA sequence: TGTGCCAGCAGCCAATTTCATCAGCCCCAGCATTTT. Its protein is CASSQFHQPQHF. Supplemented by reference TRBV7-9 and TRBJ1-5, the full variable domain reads DTGVSQNPRHKITKRGQNVTFRCDPISEHNRLYWYRQTLGQGPEFLTYFQNEAQLEKSRLLSDRFSAERPKGSFSTLEIQRTEQGDSAMYLCASSQFHQPQHFGDGTRLSIL.

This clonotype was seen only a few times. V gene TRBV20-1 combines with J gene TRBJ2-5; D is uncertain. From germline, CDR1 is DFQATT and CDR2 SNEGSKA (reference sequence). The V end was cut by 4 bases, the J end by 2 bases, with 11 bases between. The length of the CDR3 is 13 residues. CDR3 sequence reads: CSANGAIQETQYF. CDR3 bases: TGCAGTGCTAACGGTGCCATACAAGAGACCCAGTACTTC.

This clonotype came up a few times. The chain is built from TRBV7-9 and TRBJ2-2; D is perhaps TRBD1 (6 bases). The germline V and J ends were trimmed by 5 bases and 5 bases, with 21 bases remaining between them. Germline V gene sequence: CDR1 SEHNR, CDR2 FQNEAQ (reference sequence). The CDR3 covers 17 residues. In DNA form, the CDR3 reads TGTGCCAGCAGCCTTCCCCGGGACACTAGAAGGACCGGGGAGCTGTTTTTT. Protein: CASSLPRDTRRTGELFF.

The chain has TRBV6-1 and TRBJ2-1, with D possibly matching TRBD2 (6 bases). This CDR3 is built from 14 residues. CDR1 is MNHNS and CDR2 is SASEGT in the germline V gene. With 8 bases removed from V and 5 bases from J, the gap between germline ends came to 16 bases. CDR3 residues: CASGGATNHNEQFF. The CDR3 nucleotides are TGTGCCAGCGGAGGGGCTACAAACCACAATGAGCAGTTCTTC.

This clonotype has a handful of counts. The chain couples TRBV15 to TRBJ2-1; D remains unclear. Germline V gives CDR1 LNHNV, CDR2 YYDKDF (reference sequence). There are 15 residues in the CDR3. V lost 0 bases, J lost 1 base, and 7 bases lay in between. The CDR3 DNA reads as TGTGCCACCAGCAGAGAAACCCTTTCCTACAATGAGCAGTTCTTC. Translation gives CATSRETLSYNEQFF.

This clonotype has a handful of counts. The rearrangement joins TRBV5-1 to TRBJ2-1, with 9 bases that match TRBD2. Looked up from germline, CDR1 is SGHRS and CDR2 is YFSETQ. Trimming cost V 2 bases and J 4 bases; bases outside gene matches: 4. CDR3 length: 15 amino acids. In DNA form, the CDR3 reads TGCGCCAGCAGCTTTTCCGCGGGAGGGTACAATGAGCAGTTCTTC. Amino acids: CASSFSAGGYNEQFF.

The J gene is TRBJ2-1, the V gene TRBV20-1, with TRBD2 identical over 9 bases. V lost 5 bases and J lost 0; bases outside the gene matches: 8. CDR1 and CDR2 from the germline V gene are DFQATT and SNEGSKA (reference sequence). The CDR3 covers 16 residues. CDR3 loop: CSAPRTSASSYNEQFF. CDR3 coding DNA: TGCAGTGCTCCACGGACTAGCGCGAGCTCCTACAATGAGCAGTTCTTC.

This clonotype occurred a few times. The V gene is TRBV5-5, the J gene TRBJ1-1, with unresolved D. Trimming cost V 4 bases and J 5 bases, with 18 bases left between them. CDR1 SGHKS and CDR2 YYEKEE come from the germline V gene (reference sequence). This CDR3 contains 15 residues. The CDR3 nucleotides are TGTGCCAGCAGCCTTTCTAGTACAAAAACGACTGAAGCTTTCTTT. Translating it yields CASSLSSTKTTEAFF.

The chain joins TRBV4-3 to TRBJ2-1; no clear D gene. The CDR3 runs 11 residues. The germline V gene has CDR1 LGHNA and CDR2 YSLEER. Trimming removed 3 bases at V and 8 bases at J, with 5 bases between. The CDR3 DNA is TGCGCCAGCAGCCATGCCGATGAGCAGTTCTTC. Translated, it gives CASSHADEQFF.

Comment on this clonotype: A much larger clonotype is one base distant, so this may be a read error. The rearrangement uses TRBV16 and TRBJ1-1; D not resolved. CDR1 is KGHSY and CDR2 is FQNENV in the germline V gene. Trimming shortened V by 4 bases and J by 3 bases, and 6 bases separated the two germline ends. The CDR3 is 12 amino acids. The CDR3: CASSPLDTEAFF. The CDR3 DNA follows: TGTGCCAGCAGCCCGCTGGACACTGAAGCTTTCTTT. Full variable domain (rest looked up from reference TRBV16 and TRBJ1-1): GEEVAQTPKHLVRGEGQKAKLYCAPIKGHSYVFWYQQVLKNEFKFLISFQNENVFDETGMPKERFSAKCLPNSPCSLEIQATKLEDSAVYFCASSPLDTEAFFGQGTRLTVV.

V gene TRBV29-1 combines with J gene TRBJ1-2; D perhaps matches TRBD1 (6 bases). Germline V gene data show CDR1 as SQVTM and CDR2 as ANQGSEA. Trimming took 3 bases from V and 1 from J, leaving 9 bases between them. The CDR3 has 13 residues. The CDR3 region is CSVDDRLNYGYTF. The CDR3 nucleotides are TGCAGCGTTGACGACAGGCTTAACTATGGCTACACCTTC.

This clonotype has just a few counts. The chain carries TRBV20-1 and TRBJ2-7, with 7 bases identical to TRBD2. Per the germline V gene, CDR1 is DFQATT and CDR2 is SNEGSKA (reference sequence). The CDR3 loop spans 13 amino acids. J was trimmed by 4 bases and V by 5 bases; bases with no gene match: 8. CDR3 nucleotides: TGCAGTGCTCACGGGGAGGGAGTATACGAGCAGTACTTC. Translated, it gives CSAHGEGVYEQYF.

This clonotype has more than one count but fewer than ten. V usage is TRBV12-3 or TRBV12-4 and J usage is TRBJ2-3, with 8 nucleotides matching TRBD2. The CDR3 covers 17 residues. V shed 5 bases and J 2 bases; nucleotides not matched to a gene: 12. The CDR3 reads CASSPSRGSGATDTQYF. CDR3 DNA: TGTGCCAGCAGTCCCTCGAGAGGTAGCGGGGCCACAGATACGCAGTATTTT.

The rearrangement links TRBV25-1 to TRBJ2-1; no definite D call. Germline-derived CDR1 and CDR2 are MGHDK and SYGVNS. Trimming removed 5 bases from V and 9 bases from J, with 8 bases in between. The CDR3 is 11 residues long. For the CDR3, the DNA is TGTGCCAGCAGTCTCCTTAGTGAGCAGTTCTTC. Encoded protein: CASSLLSEQFF.

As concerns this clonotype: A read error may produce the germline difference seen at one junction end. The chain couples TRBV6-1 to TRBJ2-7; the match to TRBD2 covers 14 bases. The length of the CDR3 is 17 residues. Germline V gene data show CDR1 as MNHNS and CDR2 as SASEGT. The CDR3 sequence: CAGSSTGLAGVIYEQYF. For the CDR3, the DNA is TGTGCCGGCAGCTCCACGGGACTAGCGGGGGTTATCTACGAGCAGTACTTC.

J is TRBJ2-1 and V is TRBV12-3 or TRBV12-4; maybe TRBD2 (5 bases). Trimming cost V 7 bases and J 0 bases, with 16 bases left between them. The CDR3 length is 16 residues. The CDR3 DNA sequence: TGTGCCAGCATAAAGCGGCCAACGCGCTCCTACAATGAGCAGTTCTTC. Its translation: CASIKRPTRSYNEQFF.

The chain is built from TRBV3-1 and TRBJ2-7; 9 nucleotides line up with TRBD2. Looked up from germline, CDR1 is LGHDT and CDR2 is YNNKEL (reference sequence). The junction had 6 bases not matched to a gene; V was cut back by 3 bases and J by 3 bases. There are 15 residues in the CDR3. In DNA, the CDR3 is TGTGCCAGCAGCCAGTTAGCTAGCGGGGACTACGAGCAGTACTTC. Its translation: CASSQLASGDYEQYF.

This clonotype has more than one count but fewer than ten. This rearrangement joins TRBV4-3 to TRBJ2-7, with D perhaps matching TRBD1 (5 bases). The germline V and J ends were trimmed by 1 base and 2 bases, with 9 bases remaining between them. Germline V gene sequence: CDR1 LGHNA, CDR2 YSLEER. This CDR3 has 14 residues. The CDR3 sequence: CASSQVGQTYEQYF. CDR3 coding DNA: TGCGCCAGCAGCCAAGTTGGACAAACCTACGAGCAGTACTTC.

This CDR3 reads CAITPGQGVYEQYF. The CDR3 region has the DNA TGTGCCATCACTCCGGGACAGGGGGTCTACGAGCAGTACTTC. This chain joins TRBV10-3 and TRBJ2-7; 11 bases agree with TRBD1. The CDR3 runs 14 residues. V trimming: 7 bases; J trimming: 3 bases; junction bases outside the gene matches: 5. Germline CDR1 and CDR2: ENHRY and SYGVKD.

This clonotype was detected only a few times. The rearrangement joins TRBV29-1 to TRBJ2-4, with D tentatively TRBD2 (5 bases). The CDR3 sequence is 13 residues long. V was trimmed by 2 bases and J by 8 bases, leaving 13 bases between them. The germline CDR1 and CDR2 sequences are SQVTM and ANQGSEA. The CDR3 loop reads CSVEPGSGHIQYF. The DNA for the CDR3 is TGCAGCGTTGAACCGGGGTCCGGTCACATTCAGTACTTC.

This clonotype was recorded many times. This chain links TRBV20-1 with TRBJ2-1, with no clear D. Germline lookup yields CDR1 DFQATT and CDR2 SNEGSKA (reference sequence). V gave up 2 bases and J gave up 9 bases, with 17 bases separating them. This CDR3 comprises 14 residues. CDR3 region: CSARMAQIHGEQFF. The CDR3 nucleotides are TGCAGTGCTAGAATGGCACAAATCCATGGTGAGCAGTTCTTC.

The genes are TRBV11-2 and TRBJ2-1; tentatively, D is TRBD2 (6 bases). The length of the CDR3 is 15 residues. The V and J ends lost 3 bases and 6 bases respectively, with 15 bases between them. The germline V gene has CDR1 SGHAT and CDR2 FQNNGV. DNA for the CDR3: TGTGCCAGCAGCTTTTTGACTAGTCTCAGCAATGAGCAGTTCTTC. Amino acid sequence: CASSFLTSLSNEQFF.

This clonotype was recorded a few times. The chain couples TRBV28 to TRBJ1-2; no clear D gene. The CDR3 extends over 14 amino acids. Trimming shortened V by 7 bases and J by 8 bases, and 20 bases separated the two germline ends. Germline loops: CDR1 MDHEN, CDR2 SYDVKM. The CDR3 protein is CASTVRPEVEGYTF. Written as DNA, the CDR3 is TGTGCCAGCACGGTCCGACCGGAGGTTGAGGGCTACACCTTC.